The next 28 T cell receptor beta chains were all read from a single sample in a study of blood T cell repertoires in COVID-19. TCRdb keeps only in-frame clones here, not all; method: immunoSEQ multiplex PCR. The sample lists 120,000 or so clones, around four fifths occurring once. Material for sequencing was peripheral blood. Receptor source: an elderly man with active or convalescent COVID-19.

This chain links TRBV19 with TRBJ1-1, with D possibly being TRBD1 (6 bases). In germline, CDR1 is LNHDA, CDR2 SQIVND (reference sequence). V dropped 4 bases and J dropped 0 bases, with 12 bases sitting between them. The CDR3 is 15 amino acids. As DNA, the CDR3 is TGTGCCAGTAGTACCGGACAGTTCATGAACACTGAAGCTTTCTTT. It codes for CASSTGQFMNTEAFF.

The chain is built from TRBV7-8 and TRBJ1-4; 9 bases are a match to TRBD1. V gave up 5 bases and J gave up 6 bases; unmatched junction bases: 7. Germline assignment: CDR1 SGHVS and CDR2 FQNEAQ. The CDR3 covers 15 residues. The CDR3: CASSENRGQDEKLFF. DNA of the CDR3: TGTGCCAGCAGCGAAAACAGGGGGCAGGATGAAAAACTGTTTTTT.

In this sample, this clone turned up a few times. The chain is built from TRBV27 and TRBJ1-5, with 10 nucleotides matching TRBD1. V lost 4 bases, J lost 5 bases, and 5 bases stayed unmatched. Germline CDR1 is MNHEY and CDR2 is SMNVEV (reference sequence). The CDR3 runs to 15 residues. The CDR3 DNA reads as TGTGCCAGCAGTTGGGGACAGGGGCTCGATCAGCCCCAGCATTTT. Translating it yields CASSWGQGLDQPQHF.

At least ten counts were recorded for this clone. V is TRBV27 and J is TRBJ1-5; 8 nucleotides agree with TRBD1. This CDR3 spans 15 amino acids. Trimming removed 7 bases from V and 5 bases from J; junction bases left unmatched: 10. Germline CDR1 MNHEY, CDR2 SMNVEV (reference sequence). The CDR3, as DNA: TGTGCCAGCAAGTCCCCCGGGACAGGTGATCAGCCCCAGCATTTT. This encodes CASKSPGTGDQPQHF.

The genes are TRBV6-5 and TRBJ2-1; 7 bases fit TRBD1. The trim removed 6 bases at V and 6 bases at J, leaving 5 bases unmatched. This CDR3 contains 13 residues. Germline assignment: CDR1 MNHEY and CDR2 SVGAGI. The DNA of the CDR3 is TGTGCCAGCAGGCATGCAGGGGGCAATGAGCAGTTCTTC. It codes for CASRHAGGNEQFF.

The CDR3 DNA is TGCGCCAGCAGCCGGGACAGTACCACTGAAGCTTTCTTT. The encoded protein is CASSRDSTTEAFF. The V and J genes are TRBV5-1 and TRBJ1-1; 7 nucleotides agree with TRBD1. V gave up 4 bases and J gave up 4 bases; unmatched junction bases: 4. CDR3 length: 13 residues. Germline CDR1 SGHRS, CDR2 YFSETQ.

The rearrangement joins TRBV19 to TRBJ1-1; 9 bases fit TRBD1. Unmatched junction bases numbered 7, after V lost 4 bases and J lost 4 bases. Germline values: CDR1 LNHDA, CDR2 SQIVND (reference sequence). CDR3 size: 15 residues. As DNA, the CDR3 is TGTGCCAGTAGTACACAGGGGGCCAGAGGCACTGAAGCTTTCTTT. Translation: CASSTQGARGTEAFF.

The chain carries TRBV6-1 and TRBJ1-2; 9 nucleotides align to TRBD1. CDR3 length: 14 amino acids. With 1 base clipped from V and 7 bases from J, the junction kept 4 bases outside the gene matches. In germline, CDR1 is MNHNS, CDR2 SASEGT. CDR3 in DNA: TGTGCCAGCAGTGAAGAAGGGACAGGGCCTGGCTACACCTTC. As protein: CASSEEGTGPGYTF.

V and J are TRBV7-2 and TRBJ1-1, with 9 bases identical to TRBD1. Germline CDR1 is SGHTA and CDR2 is FQGNSA. The CDR3 totals 16 residues. Unmatched junction bases numbered 2, after V lost 0 bases and J lost 0 bases. CDR3 protein: CASSLAGTGLNTEAFF. In DNA, the CDR3 is TGTGCCAGCAGCTTAGCCGGGACAGGGCTGAACACTGAAGCTTTCTTT. The variable domain in full, with the rest retrieved from reference TRBV7-2 and TRBJ1-1, is GAGVSQSPSNKVTEKGKDVELRCDPISGHTALYWYRQSLGQGLEFLIYFQGNSAPDKSGLPSDRFSAERTGGSVSTLTIQRTQQEDSAVYLCASSLAGTGLNTEAFFGQGTRLTVV.

This chain links TRBV5-6 with TRBJ2-7; 7 positions match TRBD1. J lost 3 bases, V lost 4 bases, and 7 bases had no gene match. Germline assignment: CDR1 SGHDT and CDR2 YYEEEE. The CDR3 is 14 residues long. The CDR3 spells CASSDRDRIYEQYF. For the CDR3, the DNA is TGTGCCAGCAGCGACCGGGACAGAATCTACGAGCAGTACTTC.

The chain joins TRBV28 to TRBJ2-4, with TRBD1 as a possible D gene (7 bases). CDR1 is MDHEN and CDR2 is SYDVKM in the germline V gene. The CDR3 has 15 residues. Trimming shortened V by 7 bases and J by 1 base, and 14 bases separated the two germline ends. This chain's CDR3 is CASTAGGWAKNIQYF. The CDR3 DNA is TGTGCCAGCACCGCAGGGGGGTGGGCCAAAAACATTCAGTACTTC. Full variable domain (remainder filled in from reference TRBV28 and TRBJ2-4): DVKVTQSSRYLVKRTGEKVFLECVQDMDHENMFWYRQDPGLGLRLIYFSYDVKMKEKGDIPEGYSVSREKKERFSLILESASTNQTSMYLCASTAGGWAKNIQYFGAGTRLSVL.

The DNA of the CDR3 is TGTGCCACCAAACTAGCGGGGGGAAACAATGAGCAGTTCTTC. It yields the protein CATKLAGGNNEQFF. The V and J genes are TRBV2 and TRBJ2-1, with TRBD2 identical over 12 bases. Trimming at V came to 10 bases and at J to 5 bases, leaving 6 bases not matched to a gene. Germline assignment: CDR1 SNHLY and CDR2 FYNNEI. The CDR3 has 14 amino acids.

The chain couples TRBV18 to TRBJ1-6; D is unresolved. Germline CDR1 is KGHSH and CDR2 is LQKENI. The CDR3 totals 15 residues. V lost 5 bases and J lost 7, with 15 bases in between. The CDR3 reads CASSYQSSRNSPLHF. CDR3 sequence (DNA): TGTGCCAGCTCATATCAGTCCTCCAGGAATTCACCCCTCCACTTT.

V and J are TRBV3-1 (or the pseudogene TRBV3-2) and TRBJ1-2; no clear D. Deletions cut 3 bases from V and 6 bases from J, with 14 bases between. This CDR3 contains 14 residues. Germline CDR1 reads LGHDT; CDR2 reads YNNKEL (reference sequence). The CDR3 spells CASSQVTAGNGYTF. The CDR3 DNA is TGTGCCAGCAGCCAGGTCACCGCAGGAAATGGCTACACCTTC.

The chain joins TRBV14 to TRBJ2-2; 12 bases match TRBD2. J lost 1 base, V lost 3 bases, and 0 bases had no gene match. The CDR3 loop spans 16 amino acids. CDR1 and CDR2 from the germline V gene are SGHDN and FVKESK. The CDR3 here is CASSQGLAGNTGELFF. The CDR3 coding sequence is TGTGCCAGCAGCCAGGGACTAGCGGGGAACACCGGGGAGCTGTTTTTT.

The chain is built from TRBV5-4 and TRBJ2-5; no firm D call. The CDR3 runs to 13 residues. Trimming pared 2 bases from V and 5 bases from J, leaving 10 bases between. From germline, CDR1 is SGHNT and CDR2 YYREEE (reference sequence). CDR3 residues: CASSLEPAETQYF. The CDR3, as DNA: TGTGCCAGCAGCTTAGAGCCAGCGGAGACCCAGTACTTC. The entire variable domain, with the rest obtained from reference TRBV5-4 and TRBJ2-5, is as follows: ETGVTQSPTHLIKTRGQQVTLRCSSQSGHNTVSWYQQALGQGPQFIFQYYREEENGRGNFPPRFSGLQFPNYSSELNVNALELDDSALYLCASSLEPAETQYFGPGTRLLVL.

The V gene is TRBV6-4, the J gene TRBJ2-6; 11 bases map to TRBD1. The germline gives CDR1 MRHNA, CDR2 SNTAGT. The length of the CDR3 is 17 residues. The V and J ends lost 8 bases and 2 bases, in that order; junction bases with no gene match: 8. CDR3 loop: CASASGDRGTGANVLTF. CDR3 DNA: TGTGCCAGCGCGAGTGGGGACAGGGGGACTGGGGCCAACGTCCTGACTTTC.

The chain uses TRBV5-1 and TRBJ1-3; maybe TRBD1 (5 bases). Germline lookup yields CDR1 SGHRS and CDR2 YFSETQ. This CDR3 comprises 17 residues. Trimming removed 3 bases at V and 4 bases at J, with 20 bases between. The CDR3 sequence: CASSSSINTGTGNTIYF. The CDR3 DNA follows: TGCGCCAGCAGCTCCTCAATCAATACAGGTACCGGAAACACCATATATTTT.

The chain joins TRBV7-3 to TRBJ1-1; D gene ambiguous. V was cut by 1 base and J by 3 bases, with 6 bases left in between. Germline V gene lookup returns CDR1 SGHTA and CDR2 FQGTGA. This CDR3 has 13 residues. CDR3 loop: CASSLSSDTEAFF. The CDR3 DNA reads as TGTGCCAGCAGCTTAAGCAGCGACACTGAAGCTTTCTTT.

The chain employs TRBV19 and TRBJ2-4; a possible D gene is TRBD1 (7 bases). Germline V lookup: CDR1 LNHDA, CDR2 SQIVND (reference sequence). CDR3 size: 13 residues. Trimming pared 4 bases from V and 11 bases from J, leaving 15 bases between. The CDR3 sequence is CASSTQGGSVQYF. The CDR3 region has the DNA TGTGCCAGTAGTACCCAGGGGGGTAGCGTTCAGTACTTC.

This chain links TRBV5-5 with TRBJ2-7; 8 bases agree with TRBD1. The CDR3 has 13 amino acids. V was clipped by 6 bases and J by 6 bases; unmatched bases: 8. Germline CDR1 and CDR2: SGHKS and YYEKEE (reference sequence). The CDR3: CASNVQGAAEQYF. CDR3 bases: TGTGCCAGCAACGTGCAGGGGGCGGCCGAGCAGTACTTC.

With regard to this clone: Its ends do not fully match the called genes, so a read error is possible. The J gene is TRBJ2-1, the V gene TRBV3-1 (or the pseudogene TRBV3-2), with 14 positions matching TRBD2. Germline-derived CDR1 and CDR2 are LGHDT and YNNKEL (reference sequence). This CDR3 region has 14 residues. CDR3 DNA sequence: TGTGCCAGCAGCCTGGGACTAGCGGGGGCCTTTCAGGTCTTC. Amino acids: CASSLGLAGAFQVF.

J is TRBJ1-6 and V is TRBV9, with a weak D call TRBD1 (5 bases). CDR3 length: 14 residues. V lost 2 bases, J lost 10 bases, and 13 bases lay in between. Germline assignment: CDR1 SGDLS and CDR2 YYNGEE. The CDR3 DNA follows: TGTGCCAGCAGCGTGGAGCCGGAGGGGTCACCCCTCCACTTT. It encodes CASSVEPEGSPLHF. Together with reference TRBV9 and TRBJ1-6, the CDR3 gives the full variable domain: DSGVTQTPKHLITATGQRVTLRCSPRSGDLSVYWYQQSLDQGLQFLIQYYNGEERAKGNILERFSAQQFPDLHSELNLSSLELGDSALYFCASSVEPEGSPLHFGNGTRLTVT.

This chain links TRBV7-3 with TRBJ2-7; 7 positions match TRBD1. The CDR3 spans 15 residues. J lost 7 bases, V lost 1 base, and 10 bases had no gene match. CDR1 is SGHTA, CDR2 FQGTGA, per germline. Here the CDR3 reads CASSLNPGQVGEQYF. The CDR3 nucleotides are TGTGCCAGCAGCTTAAATCCAGGACAGGTTGGAGAGCAGTACTTC.

The chain employs TRBV18 and TRBJ2-3; no firm D call. The germline V gene has CDR1 KGHSH and CDR2 LQKENI. The CDR3 loop spans 12 amino acids. Trimming cost V 5 bases and J 0 bases, with 3 bases left between them. CDR3 nucleotides: TGTGCCAGCTCATCGAGCACAGATACGCAGTATTTT. It encodes CASSSSTDTQYF.

This clone has only a few counts. The chain carries TRBV6-2 or TRBV6-3 and TRBJ1-6; 7 bases match TRBD1. Germline CDR1 is MNHEY and CDR2 is SVGEGT. The CDR3 contains 14 residues. V shed 6 bases and J 9 bases; nucleotides not matched to a gene: 8. The CDR3 sequence: CASSETGELSPLHF. The CDR3 coding sequence is TGTGCCAGCAGCGAAACAGGGGAGCTTTCACCCCTCCACTTT.

V gene TRBV7-9 combines with J gene TRBJ2-2; TRBD2 matches at 7 bases. CDR1 SEHNR and CDR2 FQNEAQ come from the germline V gene (reference sequence). The CDR3 has 15 residues. The junction had 11 bases not matched to a gene; V was cut back by 8 bases and J by 5 bases. The CDR3 is CASLTLGGRTGELFF. The CDR3 DNA sequence: TGTGCCAGCTTAACCTTGGGAGGGAGAACCGGGGAGCTGTTTTTT.

A few counts support this clone. The chain couples TRBV2 to TRBJ1-2; no firm D call. Between the trimmed V and J ends, which lost 4 bases and 2 bases, there was a span of 11 bases. The CDR3 covers 14 residues. The germline gives CDR1 SNHLY, CDR2 FYNNEI. In DNA form, the CDR3 reads TGTGCCAGCAGTGGGACTTTCTGGAACTATGGCTACACCTTC. Translating it yields CASSGTFWNYGYTF.